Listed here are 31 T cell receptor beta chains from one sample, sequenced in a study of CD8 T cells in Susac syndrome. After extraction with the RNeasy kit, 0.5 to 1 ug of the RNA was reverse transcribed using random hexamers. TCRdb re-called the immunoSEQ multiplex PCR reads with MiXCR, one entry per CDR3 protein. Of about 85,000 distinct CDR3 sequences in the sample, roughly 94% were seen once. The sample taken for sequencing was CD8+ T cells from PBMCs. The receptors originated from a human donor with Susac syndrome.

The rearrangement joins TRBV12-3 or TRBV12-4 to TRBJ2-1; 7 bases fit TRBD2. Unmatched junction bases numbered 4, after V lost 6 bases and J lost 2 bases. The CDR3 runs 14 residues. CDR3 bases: TGTGCCAGCAGGAAAAGCGGGACCTACAATGAGCAGTTCTTC. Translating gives CASRKSGTYNEQFF.

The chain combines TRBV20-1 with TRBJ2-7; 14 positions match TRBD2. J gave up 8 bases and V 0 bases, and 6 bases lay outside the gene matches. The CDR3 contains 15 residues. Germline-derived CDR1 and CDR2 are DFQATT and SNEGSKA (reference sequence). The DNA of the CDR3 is TGCAGTGCTAGAGACCGACTAGCGGGAGGGCCGAAGCAGTACTTC. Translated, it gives CSARDRLAGGPKQYF.

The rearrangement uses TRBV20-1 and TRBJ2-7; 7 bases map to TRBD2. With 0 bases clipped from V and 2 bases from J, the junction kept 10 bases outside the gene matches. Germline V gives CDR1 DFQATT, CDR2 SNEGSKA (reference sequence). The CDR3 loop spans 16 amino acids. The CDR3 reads CSAREPPGSGTYEQYF. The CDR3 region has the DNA TGCAGTGCTAGAGAGCCTCCCGGGAGCGGGACCTACGAGCAGTACTTC.

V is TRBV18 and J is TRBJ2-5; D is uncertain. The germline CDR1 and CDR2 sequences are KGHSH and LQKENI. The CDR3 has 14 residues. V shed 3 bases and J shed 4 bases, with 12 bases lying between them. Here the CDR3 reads CASSPMEMGETQYF. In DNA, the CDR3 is TGTGCCAGCTCACCTATGGAAATGGGAGAGACCCAGTACTTC. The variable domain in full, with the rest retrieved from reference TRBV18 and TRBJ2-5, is NAGVMQNPRHLVRRRGQEARLRCSPMKGHSHVYWYRQLPEEGLKFMVYLQKENIIDESGMPKERFSAEFPKEGPSILRIQQVVRGDSAAYFCASSPMEMGETQYFGPGTRLLVL.

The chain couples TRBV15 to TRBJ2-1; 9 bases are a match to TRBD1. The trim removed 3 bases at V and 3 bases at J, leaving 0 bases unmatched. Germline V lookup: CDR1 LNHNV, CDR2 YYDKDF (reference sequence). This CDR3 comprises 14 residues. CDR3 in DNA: TGTGCCACCAGCAGGGGACAGGGCTACAATGAGCAGTTCTTC. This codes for CATSRGQGYNEQFF.

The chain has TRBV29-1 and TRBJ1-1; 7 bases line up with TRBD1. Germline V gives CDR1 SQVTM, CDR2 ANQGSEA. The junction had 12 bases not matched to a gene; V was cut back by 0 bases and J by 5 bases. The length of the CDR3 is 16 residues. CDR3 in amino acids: CSVEDGYRGYGTEAFF. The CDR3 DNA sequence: TGCAGCGTTGAAGATGGGTACAGGGGATACGGGACTGAAGCTTTCTTT. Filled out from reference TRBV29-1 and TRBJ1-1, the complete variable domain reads SAVISQKPSRDICQRGTSLTIQCQVDSQVTMMFWYRQQPGQSLTLIATANQGSEATYESGFVIDKFPISRPNLTFSTLTVSNMSPEDSSIYLCSVEDGYRGYGTEAFFGQGTRLTVV.

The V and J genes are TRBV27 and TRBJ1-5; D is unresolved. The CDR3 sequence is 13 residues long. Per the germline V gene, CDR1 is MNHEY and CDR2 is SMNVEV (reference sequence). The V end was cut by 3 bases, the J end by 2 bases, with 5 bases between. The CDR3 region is CASSFSGNQPQHF. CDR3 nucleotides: TGTGCCAGCAGTTTCTCCGGCAATCAGCCCCAGCATTTT.

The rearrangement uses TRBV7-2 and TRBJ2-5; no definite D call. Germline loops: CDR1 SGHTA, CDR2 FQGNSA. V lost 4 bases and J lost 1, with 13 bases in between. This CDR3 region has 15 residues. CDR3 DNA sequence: TGTGCCAGCAGCTCGCCTGGACGGGTCCAAGAGACCCAGTACTTC. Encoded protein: CASSSPGRVQETQYF.

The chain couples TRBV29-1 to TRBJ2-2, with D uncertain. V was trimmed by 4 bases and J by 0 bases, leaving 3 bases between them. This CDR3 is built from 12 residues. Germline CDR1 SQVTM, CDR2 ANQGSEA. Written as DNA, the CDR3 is TGCAGCGTTGCTCCGAACACCGGGGAGCTGTTTTTT. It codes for CSVAPNTGELFF.

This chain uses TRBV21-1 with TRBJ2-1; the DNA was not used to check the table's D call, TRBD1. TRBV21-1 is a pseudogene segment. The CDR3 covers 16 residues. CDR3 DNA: TGTGCCAGCAGCAAAAGTCCGGGACAAGGCTACAATGAGCAGTTCTTC. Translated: CASSKSPGQGYNEQFF.

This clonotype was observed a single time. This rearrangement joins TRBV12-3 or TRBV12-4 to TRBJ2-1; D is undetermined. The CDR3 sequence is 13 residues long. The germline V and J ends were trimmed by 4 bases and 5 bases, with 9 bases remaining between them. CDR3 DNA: TGTGCCAGCAGTTCCCCTGTCGACAATGAGCAGTTCTTC. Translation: CASSSPVDNEQFF.

CDR3 sequence (DNA): TGCAGTGCTAGCCAACTCCATCTAGTGGGGTCATACCAAGAGACCCAGTACTTC. This codes for CSASQLHLVGSYQETQYF. The gene calls are TRBV20-1 and TRBJ2-5; no definite D call. Germline V gives CDR1 DFQATT, CDR2 SNEGSKA (reference sequence). Trimming stripped 3 bases from V and 0 bases from J, with 23 bases between. The CDR3 loop spans 18 amino acids.

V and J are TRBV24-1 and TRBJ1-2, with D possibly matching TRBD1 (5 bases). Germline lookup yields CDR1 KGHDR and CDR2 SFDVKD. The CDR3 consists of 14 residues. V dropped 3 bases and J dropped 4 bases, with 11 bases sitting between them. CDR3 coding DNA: TGTGCCACCAGTGATGACAGTGTGCCCTATGGCTACACCTTC. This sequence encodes CATSDDSVPYGYTF.

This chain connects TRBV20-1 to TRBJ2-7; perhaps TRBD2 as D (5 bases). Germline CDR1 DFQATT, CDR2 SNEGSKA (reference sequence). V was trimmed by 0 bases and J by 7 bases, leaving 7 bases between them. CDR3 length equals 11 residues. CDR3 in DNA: TGCAGTGCTAGAGATGGGAGTGAGCAGTACTTC. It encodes CSARDGSEQYF.

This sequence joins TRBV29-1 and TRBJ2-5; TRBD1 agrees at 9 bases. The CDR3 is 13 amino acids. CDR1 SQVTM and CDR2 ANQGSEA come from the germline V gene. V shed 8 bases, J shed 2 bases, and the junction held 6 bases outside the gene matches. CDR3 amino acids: CSLPGTGQETQYF. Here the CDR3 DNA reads TGCAGCCTCCCCGGGACAGGGCAAGAGACCCAGTACTTC.

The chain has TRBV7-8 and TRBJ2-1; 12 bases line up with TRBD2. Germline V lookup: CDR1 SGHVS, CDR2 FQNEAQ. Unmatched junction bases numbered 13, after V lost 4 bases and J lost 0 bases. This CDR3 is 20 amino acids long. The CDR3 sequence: CASSSPISSGRGSSYNEQFF. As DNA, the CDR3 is TGTGCCAGCAGCTCCCCTATCTCTAGCGGGAGGGGGAGCTCCTACAATGAGCAGTTCTTC.

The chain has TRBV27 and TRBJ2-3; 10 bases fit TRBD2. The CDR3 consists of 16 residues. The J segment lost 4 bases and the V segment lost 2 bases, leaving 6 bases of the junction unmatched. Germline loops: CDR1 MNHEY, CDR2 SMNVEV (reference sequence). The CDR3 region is CASSLGLAVSADTQYF. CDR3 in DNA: TGTGCCAGCAGTTTAGGACTAGCGGTGTCGGCAGATACGCAGTATTTT.

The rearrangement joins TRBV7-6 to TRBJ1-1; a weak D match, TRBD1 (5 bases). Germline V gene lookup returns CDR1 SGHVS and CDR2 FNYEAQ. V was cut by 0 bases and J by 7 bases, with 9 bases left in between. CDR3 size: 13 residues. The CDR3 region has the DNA TGTGCCAGCAGCTTAGCGCGGGGCAGTGAAGCTTTCTTT. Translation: CASSLARGSEAFF.

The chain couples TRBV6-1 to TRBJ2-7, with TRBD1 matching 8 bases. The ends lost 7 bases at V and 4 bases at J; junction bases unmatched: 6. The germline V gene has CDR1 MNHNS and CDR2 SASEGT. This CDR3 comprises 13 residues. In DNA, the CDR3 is TGTGCCAGCATAGGACAGGGAAGATACGAGCAGTACTTC. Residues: CASIGQGRYEQYF.

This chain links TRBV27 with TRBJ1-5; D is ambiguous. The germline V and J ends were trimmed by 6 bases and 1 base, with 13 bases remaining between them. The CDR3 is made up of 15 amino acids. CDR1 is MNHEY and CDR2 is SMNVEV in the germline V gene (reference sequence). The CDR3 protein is CASRAGWESNQPQHF. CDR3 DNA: TGTGCCAGCAGAGCGGGGTGGGAAAGCAATCAGCCCCAGCATTTT.

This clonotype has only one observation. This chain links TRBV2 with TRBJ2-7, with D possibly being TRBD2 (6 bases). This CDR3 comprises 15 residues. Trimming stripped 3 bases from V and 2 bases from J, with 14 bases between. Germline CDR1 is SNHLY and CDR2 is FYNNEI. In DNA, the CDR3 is TGTGCCAGCAGTGATAATATCGGGAGAGCCTACGAGCAGTACTTC. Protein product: CASSDNIGRAYEQYF.

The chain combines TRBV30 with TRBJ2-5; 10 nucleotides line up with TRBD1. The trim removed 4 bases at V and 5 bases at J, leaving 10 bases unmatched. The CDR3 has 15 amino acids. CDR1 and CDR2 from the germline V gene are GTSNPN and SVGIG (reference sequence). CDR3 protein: CAWTLGTGEWETQYF. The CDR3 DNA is TGTGCCTGGACGCTGGGGACAGGGGAGTGGGAGACCCAGTACTTC.

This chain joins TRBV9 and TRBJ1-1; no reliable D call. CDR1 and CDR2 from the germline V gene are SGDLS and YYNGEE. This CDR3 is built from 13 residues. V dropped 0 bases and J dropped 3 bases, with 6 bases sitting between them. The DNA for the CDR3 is TGTGCCAGCAGCGTAGAGGGTTACACTGAAGCTTTCTTT. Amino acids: CASSVEGYTEAFF.

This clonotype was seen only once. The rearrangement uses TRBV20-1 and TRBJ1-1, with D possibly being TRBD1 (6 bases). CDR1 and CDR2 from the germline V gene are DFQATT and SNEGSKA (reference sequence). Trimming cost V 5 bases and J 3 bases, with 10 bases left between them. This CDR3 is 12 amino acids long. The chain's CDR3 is CSAPEGDTEAFF. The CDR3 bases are TGCAGTGCTCCCGAGGGGGACACTGAAGCTTTCTTT.

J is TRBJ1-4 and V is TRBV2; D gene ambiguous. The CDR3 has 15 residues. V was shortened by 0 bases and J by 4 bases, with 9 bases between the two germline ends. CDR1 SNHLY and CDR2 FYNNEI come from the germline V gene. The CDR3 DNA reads TGTGCCAGCAGTGAAGCTACCAGCTTTAATGAAAAACTGTTTTTT. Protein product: CASSEATSFNEKLFF.

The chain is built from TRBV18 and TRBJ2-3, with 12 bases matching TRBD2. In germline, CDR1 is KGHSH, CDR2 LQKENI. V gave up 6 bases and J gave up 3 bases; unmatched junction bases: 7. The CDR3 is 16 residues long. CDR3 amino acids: CASSPTGTSGTDTQYF. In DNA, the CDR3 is TGTGCCAGCTCTCCCACCGGGACTAGCGGGACAGATACGCAGTATTTT. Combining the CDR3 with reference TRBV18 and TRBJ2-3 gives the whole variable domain NAGVMQNPRHLVRRRGQEARLRCSPMKGHSHVYWYRQLPEEGLKFMVYLQKENIIDESGMPKERFSAEFPKEGPSILRIQQVVRGDSAAYFCASSPTGTSGTDTQYFGPGTRLTVL.

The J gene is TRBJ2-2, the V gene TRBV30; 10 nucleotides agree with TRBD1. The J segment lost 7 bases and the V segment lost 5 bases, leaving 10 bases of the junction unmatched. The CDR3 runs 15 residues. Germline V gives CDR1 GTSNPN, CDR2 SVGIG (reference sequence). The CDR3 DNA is TGTGCCTGGGAACCGGGACAGGGGTTAGGCGGGGAGCTGTTTTTT. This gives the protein CAWEPGQGLGGELFF.

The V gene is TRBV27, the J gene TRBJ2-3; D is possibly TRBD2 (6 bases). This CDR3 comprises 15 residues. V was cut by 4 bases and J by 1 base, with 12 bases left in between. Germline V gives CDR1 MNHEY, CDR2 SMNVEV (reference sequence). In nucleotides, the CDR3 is TGTGCCAGCAGTTATGCCGGGAGCGGCACAGATACGCAGTATTTT. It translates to CASSYAGSGTDTQYF.

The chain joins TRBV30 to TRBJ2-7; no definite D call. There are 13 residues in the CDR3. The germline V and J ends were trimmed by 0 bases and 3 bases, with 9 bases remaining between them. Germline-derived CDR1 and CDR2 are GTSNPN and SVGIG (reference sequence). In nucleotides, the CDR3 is TGTGCCTGGAGTGTGGTTCTGGACTACGAGCAGTACTTC. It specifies CAWSVVLDYEQYF.

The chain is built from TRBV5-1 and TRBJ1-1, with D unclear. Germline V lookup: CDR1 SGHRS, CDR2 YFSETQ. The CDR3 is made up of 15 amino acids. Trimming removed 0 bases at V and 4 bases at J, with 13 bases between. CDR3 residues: CASSLDGPGSTEAFF. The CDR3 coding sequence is TGCGCCAGCAGCTTGGATGGGCCTGGGAGCACTGAAGCTTTCTTT.

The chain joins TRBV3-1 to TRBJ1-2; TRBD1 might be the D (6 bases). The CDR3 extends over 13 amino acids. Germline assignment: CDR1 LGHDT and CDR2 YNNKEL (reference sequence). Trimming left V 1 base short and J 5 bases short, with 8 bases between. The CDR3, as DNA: TGTGCCAGCAGCCAAGGGACAGCATATGGCTACACCTTC. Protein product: CASSQGTAYGYTF.